This T cell receptor (beta chain) was captured in a study of T cell changes during pregnancy in multiple sclerosis. This CDR3 contains 16 residues. The ends lost 4 bases at V and 3 bases at J; junction bases unmatched: 10. The germline V gene encodes CDR1 SGHTS and CDR2 YDEGEE. This table comes from immunoSEQ multiplex PCR, and its TCRdb copy is limited to in-frame clones, with some not included. The sample lists tens of thousands of clones, roughly 87% occurring once. The sample here was CD8+ T cells from peripheral blood mononuclear cells, taken after pregnancy. This TCR derives from a female donor with multiple sclerosis, enrolled in a pregnancy study. The rearrangement uses TRBV5-8 and TRBJ1-2; 9 nucleotides line up with TRBD1. The CDR3 DNA follows: TGTGCCAGCAGCCATCCGGGACAGGGATTCCACTATGGCTACACCTTC. Its translation is CASSHPGQGFHYGYTF.